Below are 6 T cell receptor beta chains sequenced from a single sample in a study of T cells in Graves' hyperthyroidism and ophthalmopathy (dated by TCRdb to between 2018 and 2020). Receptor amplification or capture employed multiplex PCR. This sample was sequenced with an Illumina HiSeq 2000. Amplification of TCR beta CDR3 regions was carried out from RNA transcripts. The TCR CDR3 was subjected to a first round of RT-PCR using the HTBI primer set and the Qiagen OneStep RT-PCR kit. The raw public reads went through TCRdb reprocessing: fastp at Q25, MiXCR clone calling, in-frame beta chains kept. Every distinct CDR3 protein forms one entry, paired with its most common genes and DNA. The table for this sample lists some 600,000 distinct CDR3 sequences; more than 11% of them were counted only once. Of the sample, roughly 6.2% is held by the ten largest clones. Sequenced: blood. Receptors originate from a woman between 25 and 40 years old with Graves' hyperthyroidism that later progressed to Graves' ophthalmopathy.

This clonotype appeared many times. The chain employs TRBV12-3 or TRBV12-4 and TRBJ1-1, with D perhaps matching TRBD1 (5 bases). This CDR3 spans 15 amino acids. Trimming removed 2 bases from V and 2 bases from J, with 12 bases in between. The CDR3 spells CASSLQGGGNTEAFF. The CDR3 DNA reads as TGTGCCAGCAGTTTACAGGGAGGCGGAAACACTGAAGCTTTCTTT.

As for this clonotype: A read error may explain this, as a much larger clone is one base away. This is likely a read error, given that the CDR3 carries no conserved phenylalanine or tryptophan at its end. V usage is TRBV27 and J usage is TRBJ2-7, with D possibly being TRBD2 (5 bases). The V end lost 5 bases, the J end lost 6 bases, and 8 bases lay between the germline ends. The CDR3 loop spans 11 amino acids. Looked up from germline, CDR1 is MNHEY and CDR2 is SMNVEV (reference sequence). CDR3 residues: CASSAGGEQYL. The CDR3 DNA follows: TGTGCCAGCAGTGCGGGTGGCGAGCAGTACCTC.

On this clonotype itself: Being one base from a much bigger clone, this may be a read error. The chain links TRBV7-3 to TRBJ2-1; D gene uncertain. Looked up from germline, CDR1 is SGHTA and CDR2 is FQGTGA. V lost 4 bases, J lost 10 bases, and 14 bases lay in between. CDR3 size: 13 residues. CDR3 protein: CASSSPGRREQFF. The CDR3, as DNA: TGTGCCAGCAGCTCACCGGGCCGGCGAGAGCAGTTCTTC.

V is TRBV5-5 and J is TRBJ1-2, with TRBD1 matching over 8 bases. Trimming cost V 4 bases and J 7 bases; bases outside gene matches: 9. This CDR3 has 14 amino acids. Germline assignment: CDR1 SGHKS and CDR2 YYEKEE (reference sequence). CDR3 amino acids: CASSRGQGSGGYTF. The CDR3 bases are TGTGCCAGCAGCCGCGGACAGGGCTCTGGTGGCTACACCTTC.

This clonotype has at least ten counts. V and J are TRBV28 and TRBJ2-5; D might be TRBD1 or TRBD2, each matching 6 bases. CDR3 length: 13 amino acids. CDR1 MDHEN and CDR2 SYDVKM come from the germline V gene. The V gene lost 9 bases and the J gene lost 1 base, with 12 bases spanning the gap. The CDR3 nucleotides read TGTGCCAGTTTTTCGGGGGCCCAAGAGACCCAGTACTTC. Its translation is CASFSGAQETQYF.

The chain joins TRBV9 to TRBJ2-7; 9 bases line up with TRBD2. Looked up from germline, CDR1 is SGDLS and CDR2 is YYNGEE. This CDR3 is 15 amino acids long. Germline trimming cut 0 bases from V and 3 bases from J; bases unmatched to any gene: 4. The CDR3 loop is CASSVGSSGSYEQYF. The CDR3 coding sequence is TGTGCCAGCAGCGTAGGAAGTAGCGGGAGCTACGAGCAGTACTTC.